The 27 T cell receptor beta chains below come from one sample, sequenced in a study of blood T cell repertoires in COVID-19. TCRdb keeps only in-frame clones here, not all; method: immunoSEQ multiplex PCR. The sample contains 210,000 or so clones, around 90% of which appear only once. Sequencing was performed on peripheral blood. The receptors originated from a man in his forties or fifties with acute or convalescent COVID-19.

On this clone itself: This sample also contains other DNA sequences that code for the same CDR3. The chain recombines TRBV3-1 (or the pseudogene TRBV3-2) with TRBJ2-6; no reliable D call. The CDR3 sequence is 15 residues long. The V end was cut by 0 bases, the J end by 1 base, with 4 bases between. Germline values: CDR1 LGHDT, CDR2 YNNKEL (reference sequence). The CDR3 region is CASSQDLSGANVLTF. The CDR3 bases are TGTGCCAGCAGCCAAGACCTGTCTGGGGCCAACGTCCTGACTTTC.

The chain links TRBV7-9 to TRBJ2-1, with D possibly matching TRBD2 (6 bases). This CDR3 comprises 19 residues. Germline lookup yields CDR1 SEHNR and CDR2 FQNEAQ (reference sequence). The ends were cut back, 5 bases at V and 1 base at J, with 24 bases in the middle. The CDR3 nucleotides are TGTGCCAGCAGCAACGGGCCTGGCGGGAAAGTTCGTTCCTACAATGAGCAGTTCTTC. Translated, it gives CASSNGPGGKVRSYNEQFF.

About this clone: Other DNA variants within this sample encode the same CDR3. The CDR3 spells CARSPLVVRDRGSHSPLHF. DNA of the CDR3: TGTGCCAGAAGCCCACTCGTCGTTCGGGACAGGGGTTCTCATTCACCCCTCCACTTT. This rearrangement joins TRBV7-5 to TRBJ1-6; the table's D call, TRBD1, was not checked against the DNA. TRBV7-5 is marked as a pseudogene. CDR3 length equals 19 residues.

The DNA of the CDR3 is TGTGCCAGCAGGCCAAGTTCGGCGGGAGAAGGCACAGATACGCAGTATTTT. Translation gives CASRPSSAGEGTDTQYF. The rearrangement uses TRBV11-2 and TRBJ2-3; 7 bases match TRBD2. J gave up 1 base and V 6 bases, and 13 bases lay outside the gene matches. This CDR3 is 17 amino acids long. Germline V gives CDR1 SGHAT, CDR2 FQNNGV.

The J gene is TRBJ1-1, the V gene TRBV7-3; D ambiguous. The length of the CDR3 is 15 residues. With 0 bases removed from V and 1 base from J, the gap between germline ends came to 9 bases. CDR1 and CDR2 (germline): SGHTA, FQGTGA. CDR3 sequence (DNA): TGTGCCAGCAGCTTAACGGGAGAGGAGAACACTGAAGCTTTCTTT. Translated, it gives CASSLTGEENTEAFF.

The chain couples TRBV28 to TRBJ2-1; D gene uncertain. Germline-derived CDR1 and CDR2 are MDHEN and SYDVKM. V gave up 6 bases and J gave up 0 bases, with 12 bases separating them. This CDR3 has 15 residues. This chain's CDR3 is CASRPFSSSYNEQFF. DNA of the CDR3: TGTGCCAGCAGGCCCTTTTCGAGCTCCTACAATGAGCAGTTCTTC.

J is TRBJ1-2 and V is TRBV28; perhaps TRBD1 as D (5 bases). V dropped 0 bases and J dropped 8 bases, with 16 bases sitting between them. This CDR3 contains 15 residues. Germline V lookup: CDR1 MDHEN, CDR2 SYDVKM. This chain's CDR3 is CASSLWDQGKGGYTF. The CDR3 nucleotides are TGTGCCAGCAGTTTATGGGACCAGGGAAAAGGAGGCTACACCTTC.

The chain recombines TRBV7-2 with TRBJ2-5; the D gene is possibly TRBD1 (6 bases). The CDR3 covers 17 residues. Trimming took off 1 base at V and 4 bases at J, with 19 bases between the two ends. In germline, CDR1 is SGHTA, CDR2 FQGNSA. CDR3 DNA sequence: TGTGCCAGCAGCTTAGTGGGGGCGGGCAGGGTGACAGAGACCCAGTACTTC. Its protein is CASSLVGAGRVTETQYF.

The rearrangement joins TRBV7-2 to TRBJ2-5, with 11 bases that match TRBD2. V shed 2 bases, J shed 5 bases, and the junction held 1 base outside the gene matches. This CDR3 is 14 amino acids long. Germline CDR1 reads SGHTA; CDR2 reads FQGNSA. CDR3 DNA: TGTGCCAGCAGCTTATCTAGCGGGGGGGAGACCCAGTACTTC. Residues: CASSLSSGGETQYF.

The DNA of the CDR3 is TGTGCCAGTAGTACACAGGGGCGAGATCAGCCCCAGCATTTT. It encodes CASSTQGRDQPQHF. This chain joins TRBV19 and TRBJ1-5; 7 bases agree with TRBD1. The junction had 5 bases not matched to a gene; V was cut back by 4 bases and J by 5 bases. The length of the CDR3 is 14 residues. Germline V lookup: CDR1 LNHDA, CDR2 SQIVND (reference sequence).

This clone was seen a handful of times. CDR3 in amino acids: CASRSGGTGELFF. The CDR3 DNA reads TGTGCCAGCAGGTCCGGGGGTACCGGGGAGCTGTTTTTT. The chain joins TRBV28 to TRBJ2-2; D possibly corresponds to TRBD2 (6 bases). V was shortened by 6 bases and J by 5 bases, with 10 bases between the two germline ends. Germline V gene lookup returns CDR1 MDHEN and CDR2 SYDVKM. The CDR3 runs to 13 residues.

V usage is TRBV2 and J usage is TRBJ2-7; tentative D call: TRBD1 (6 bases). The CDR3 sequence is 12 residues long. The V and J ends lost 8 bases and 3 bases respectively, with 11 bases between them. Germline loops: CDR1 SNHLY, CDR2 FYNNEI. The CDR3 coding sequence is TGTGCCAGCGGCCAGGGGTACTACGAGCAGTACTTC. This encodes CASGQGYYEQYF. Variable domain in full (rest from reference TRBV2 and TRBJ2-7): EPEVTQTPSHQVTQMGQEVILRCVPISNHLYFYWYRQILGQKVEFLVSFYNNEISEKSEIFDDQFSVERPDGSNFTLKIRSTKLEDSAMYFCASGQGYYEQYFGPGTRLTVT.

The CDR3 loop reads CAISESKGTSGVNEQFF. The CDR3 region has the DNA TGTGCCATCAGTGAGTCGAAGGGGACTAGCGGGGTCAATGAGCAGTTCTTC. The chain has TRBV10-3 and TRBJ2-1; 13 bases fit TRBD2. This CDR3 is 17 amino acids long. CDR1 is ENHRY and CDR2 is SYGVKD in the germline V gene. After removal of 0 bases from V and 6 bases from J, the junction contained 5 bases not matched to a gene.

The chain uses TRBV5-1 and TRBJ2-1; 7 bases map to TRBD2. V gave up 5 bases and J gave up 6 bases; unmatched junction bases: 14. The CDR3 consists of 16 residues. Per germline, CDR1 SGHRS and CDR2 YFSETQ. The CDR3 loop is CASSNFAGELVNEQFF. CDR3 sequence (DNA): TGCGCCAGCAGTAACTTCGCGGGAGAGCTAGTCAATGAGCAGTTCTTC.

The V and J genes are TRBV19 and TRBJ2-5, with TRBD2 matching 11 bases. V shed 4 bases and J 1 base; nucleotides not matched to a gene: 8. Looked up from germline, CDR1 is LNHDA and CDR2 is SQIVND (reference sequence). This CDR3 is built from 17 residues. The CDR3 bases are TGTGCCAGTAGTACCTACCTTCTAGCGGGGGGCCAAGAGACCCAGTACTTC. As protein: CASSTYLLAGGQETQYF. Drawing the rest from reference TRBV19 and TRBJ2-5, the complete variable domain is DGGITQSPKYLFRKEGQNVTLSCEQNLNHDAMYWYRQDPGQGLRLIYYSQIVNDFQKGDIAEGYSVSREKKESFPLTVTSAQKNPTAFYLCASSTYLLAGGQETQYFGPGTRLLVL.

J is TRBJ2-5 and V is TRBV9; D is uncertain. The CDR3 spans 17 residues. Germline CDR1 is SGDLS and CDR2 is YYNGEE. Trimming removed 2 bases from V and 5 bases from J, with 22 bases in between. The CDR3 DNA sequence: TGTGCCAGCAGCGTCGGGTCTGGAAACCGCAAAGAGGAGACCCAGTACTTC. Its protein product is CASSVGSGNRKEETQYF.

The rearrangement links TRBV2 to TRBJ1-2; D call uncertain. Germline CDR1 SNHLY, CDR2 FYNNEI. This CDR3 has 13 amino acids. Trimming took 6 bases from V and 4 from J, leaving 12 bases between them. The CDR3 here is CASRDAGFYGYTF. The CDR3 DNA follows: TGTGCCAGCAGGGACGCGGGTTTCTATGGCTACACCTTC.

The gene calls are TRBV28 and TRBJ2-1; the D gene is possibly TRBD2 (5 bases). This CDR3 spans 14 amino acids. V dropped 8 bases and J dropped 0 bases, with 11 bases sitting between them. Germline assignment: CDR1 MDHEN and CDR2 SYDVKM. The CDR3 region is CASGSGSSYNEQFF. The CDR3 DNA is TGTGCCAGCGGAAGCGGTAGCTCCTACAATGAGCAGTTCTTC.

V usage is TRBV5-4 and J usage is TRBJ2-2; 7 nucleotides line up with TRBD1. Germline V gene sequence: CDR1 SGHNT, CDR2 YYREEE (reference sequence). The length of the CDR3 is 15 residues. V lost 4 bases to trimming and J lost 5 bases; unmatched junction nucleotides: 8. DNA of the CDR3: TGTGCCAGCAGCATAGGGGGCGCGAGTACCGGGGAGCTGTTTTTT. Residues: CASSIGGASTGELFF. The full variable domain, its missing parts supplied by reference TRBV5-4 and TRBJ2-2, is ETGVTQSPTHLIKTRGQQVTLRCSSQSGHNTVSWYQQALGQGPQFIFQYYREEENGRGNFPPRFSGLQFPNYSSELNVNALELDDSALYLCASSIGGASTGELFFGEGSRLTVL.

This chain joins TRBV7-9 and TRBJ2-5; tentatively, D is TRBD2 (5 bases). CDR1 SEHNR and CDR2 FQNEAQ come from the germline V gene (reference sequence). This CDR3 is built from 15 residues. Trimming cost V 2 bases and J 0 bases, with 10 bases left between them. The chain's CDR3 is CASSLLAGDQETQYF. The CDR3 bases are TGTGCCAGCAGCTTACTGGCGGGCGACCAAGAGACCCAGTACTTC.

V usage is TRBV4-3 and J usage is TRBJ2-1; D is perhaps TRBD2 (5 bases). The germline V gene encodes CDR1 LGHNA and CDR2 YSLEER. The V end was cut by 1 base, the J end by 0 bases, with 13 bases between. The CDR3 is 17 amino acids. The CDR3 loop reads CASSQVLATSSYNEQFF. CDR3 coding DNA: TGCGCCAGCAGCCAAGTCTTAGCGACAAGCTCCTACAATGAGCAGTTCTTC.

This clone showed up just once. The rearrangement links TRBV5-6 to TRBJ1-1, with D perhaps TRBD1 (5 bases). Germline V CDR1 and CDR2: SGHDT, YYEEEE. The CDR3 has 14 residues. V shed 4 bases and J shed 0 bases, with 10 bases lying between them. CDR3 amino acids: CASSPRGVNTEAFF. The CDR3 region has the DNA TGTGCCAGCAGCCCGCGGGGGGTGAACACTGAAGCTTTCTTT.

The V call is TRBV7-9, the J call TRBJ2-5, with 9 bases fitting TRBD1. Per the germline V gene, CDR1 is SEHNR and CDR2 is FQNEAQ (reference sequence). V lost 2 bases to trimming and J lost 1 base; unmatched junction nucleotides: 8. The CDR3 runs to 17 residues. The CDR3 coding sequence is TGTGCCAGCAGCTTAAGGGGACAGGGATGGGGCCAAGAGACCCAGTACTTC. Its translation is CASSLRGQGWGQETQYF.

The chain employs TRBV7-9 and TRBJ2-3; D remains ambiguous. Trimming pared 0 bases from V and 3 bases from J, leaving 4 bases between. Germline CDR1 SEHNR, CDR2 FQNEAQ (reference sequence). This CDR3 is 13 amino acids long. The CDR3: CASSLAYTDTQYF. CDR3 sequence (DNA): TGTGCCAGCAGCTTAGCCTATACAGATACGCAGTATTTT.

The rearrangement links TRBV3-1 (or the pseudogene TRBV3-2) to TRBJ2-5; 8 bases line up with TRBD1. The CDR3 totals 16 residues. CDR1 is LGHDT and CDR2 is YNNKEL in the germline V gene (reference sequence). V shed 0 bases and J 2 bases; nucleotides not matched to a gene: 5. The CDR3 is CASSQDLTGVQETQYF. The CDR3 DNA is TGTGCCAGCAGCCAAGATCTGACAGGGGTTCAAGAGACCCAGTACTTC.

This clone is a singleton in its sample. This rearrangement joins TRBV7-8 to TRBJ1-2; D gene uncertain. From germline, CDR1 is SGHVS and CDR2 FQNEAQ. The V and J ends lost 0 bases and 4 bases respectively, with 12 bases between them. This CDR3 contains 15 residues. CDR3 DNA: TGTGCCAGCAGCTTAGCACAGCCGAGCATCTATGGCTACACCTTC. Its protein product is CASSLAQPSIYGYTF.

This clone showed up just once. This sequence joins TRBV15 and TRBJ1-2; D is possibly TRBD1 (6 bases). Looked up from germline, CDR1 is LNHNV and CDR2 is YYDKDF (reference sequence). Between the trimmed V and J ends, which lost 5 bases and 2 bases, there was a span of 15 bases. This CDR3 comprises 15 residues. CDR3 sequence: CATSLRGGANYGYTF. In nucleotides, the CDR3 is TGTGCCACCAGCCTAAGGGGGGGGGCGAACTATGGCTACACCTTC.